Listed below are T cell receptor beta chains from one sample, sequenced in a study of blood T cell repertoires in COVID-19. Some clones are missing from TCRdb's copy, which holds only in-frame ones; the method was immunoSEQ multiplex PCR. The sample records tens of thousands of clones, around 90% being singletons. Sample: peripheral blood. The receptors stem from a woman in her 50s with acute or convalescent COVID-19. The CDR3 runs from the conserved cysteine through the conserved F or W. Each record gives: V gene, D gene, clone size, J gene, CDR3 protein, CDR3 DNA. A D gene is named only where the DNA matches it firmly. Only some rows state a clone size, as once, few, many or a class for expanded clones.

>TRBV5-1|TRBD1|once|TRBJ1-1
CASKLGTGTNTEAFF
TGCGCCAGCAAACTCGGGACAGGGACGAACACTGAAGCTTTCTTT
>TRBV27|NA|NA|TRBJ1-4
CASSRDTIATNEKLFF
TGTGCCAGCAGCCGGGACACCATTGCAACTAATGAAAAACTGTTTTTT
>TRBV7-8|NA|NA|TRBJ1-6
CASSTRRDNSPLHF
TGTGCCAGCAGCACACGGAGGGATAATTCACCCCTCCACTTT
>TRBV30|TRBD2|few|TRBJ2-3
CAWSVAGGTDTQYF
TGTGCCTGGAGTGTAGCGGGGGGCACAGATACGCAGTATTTT
>TRBV6-5|TRBD1|NA|TRBJ1-2
CASSYRGGNYGYTF
TGTGCCAGCAGCTACAGGGGAGGTAACTATGGCTACACCTTC
>TRBV9|TRBD1|once|TRBJ1-3
CASSAQGATSGNTIYF
TGTGCCAGCAGCGCCCAGGGGGCCACCTCTGGAAACACCATATATTTT
>TRBV5-1|NA|NA|TRBJ1-1
CASSVSNRGATEAFF
TGCGCCAGCAGCGTGAGCAACCGGGGGGCTACTGAAGCTTTCTTT
>TRBV7-9|NA|NA|TRBJ1-2
CASKLRGSDYGYTF
TGTGCCAGCAAACTAAGGGGATCGGACTATGGCTACACCTTC
>TRBV28|TRBD1|NA|TRBJ1-5
CASSQARDSYSNQPQHF
TGTGCCAGCAGTCAAGCCCGGGACAGCTATAGCAATCAGCCCCAGCATTTT
>TRBV18|TRBD1|NA|TRBJ1-6
CASSPTGQGRGGRSPLHF
TGTGCCAGCTCACCTACGGGACAGGGTAGAGGGGGACGATCACCCCTCCACTTT
>TRBV9|NA|NA|TRBJ2-3
CASSPRGVVKTDTQYF
TGTGCCAGCAGCCCACGCGGGGTGGTGAAAACAGATACGCAGTATTTT
>TRBV30|NA|NA|TRBJ1-1
CAWSAQGVNTEAFF
TGTGCCTGGAGTGCCCAGGGCGTGAACACTGAAGCTTTCTTT
>TRBV11-1|NA|NA|TRBJ2-5
CASSYRVTRYQETQYF
TGTGCCAGCAGCTATCGGGTAACAAGGTACCAAGAGACCCAGTACTTC
>TRBV19|NA|NA|TRBJ1-1
CASSGQINTEAFF
TGTGCCAGTAGTGGGCAGATTAACACTGAAGCTTTCTTT
>TRBV29-1|TRBD2|NA|TRBJ2-2
CSARVGLAGTGELFF
TGCAGCGCCCGAGTTGGACTAGCGGGCACCGGGGAGCTGTTTTTT
>TRBV11-3|TRBD1|few|TRBJ1-1
CASSPHRGTEAFF
TGTGCCAGCAGCCCACACAGGGGAACTGAAGCTTTCTTT
>TRBV5-1|TRBD1|NA|TRBJ1-1
CASSLTGGFTEAFF
TGCGCCAGCAGCTTGACAGGGGGCTTCACTGAAGCTTTCTTT